The source of this TCR beta chain is a study of response to subunit inactivated influenza vaccine. The table lists this clonotype with many counts. Its antigen is currently unknown. General study findings and limits: The authors suggested that every seasonal influenza vaccination recruits few new T cells.

TCRdb analysed the RT-PCR reads with MiXCR anew, one entry per CDR3 protein. This sample has around 170,000 distinct CDR3 sequences; around 10% occur once, and the top ten carry roughly 33%. This CDR3 region has 14 residues. With V trimmed by 2 bases and J by 7 bases, 7 bases remained unmatched. The clonotype comes from a man between 45 and 75 years old who received an inactivated influenza vaccine. The sequencing here drew on CD8+ T cells sorted from PBMCs, taken around 25 months after vaccination. The rearrangement links TRBV12-3 or TRBV12-4 to TRBJ1-1, with 7 bases lining up with TRBD1. CDR3 in amino acids: CASSLLRGQIEAFF. The CDR3 DNA is TGTGCCAGCAGTTTACTGAGGGGACAGATTGAAGCTTTCTTT.